The clone carrying this T cell receptor (beta chain) has at least ten counts. The antigen remains unidentified. The sample is drawn from a study of blood T cells in healthy people across ages. The study's findings and limits: One million T cells yielded diversity estimates that were considered underestimates. Measured against age, TCR beta diversity per million T cells decreased in a roughly linear manner. The long-lived group displayed more naive CD4+ cells, plus higher diversity, than the aged donors did.

Donors ranged from about 6 to 90 years old and were healthy Caucasians in Russia. Combining a sample-barcoded 5' primer with a J-beta primer mix, a second PCR ran for 7 to 11 cycles. TCRdb reprocessed the 5' RACE reads with MiXCR, giving one entry per CDR3 protein. In the table there are 550,000 to 750,000 distinct CDR3 sequences, 20% to 25% of which are singletons. V lost 2 bases, J lost 5 bases, and 7 bases stayed unmatched. There are 14 residues in the CDR3. Germline V gene sequence: CDR1 SQVTM, CDR2 ANQGSEA. The J gene is TRBJ2-7, the V gene TRBV29-1; 9 bases match TRBD2. What was sequenced was blood. The receptor was derived from a man between 70 and 80 years old in good health. The CDR3 sequence is CSVEPVAGVHEQYF. The DNA for the CDR3 is TGCAGCGTTGAACCCGTAGCGGGAGTCCACGAGCAGTACTTC.